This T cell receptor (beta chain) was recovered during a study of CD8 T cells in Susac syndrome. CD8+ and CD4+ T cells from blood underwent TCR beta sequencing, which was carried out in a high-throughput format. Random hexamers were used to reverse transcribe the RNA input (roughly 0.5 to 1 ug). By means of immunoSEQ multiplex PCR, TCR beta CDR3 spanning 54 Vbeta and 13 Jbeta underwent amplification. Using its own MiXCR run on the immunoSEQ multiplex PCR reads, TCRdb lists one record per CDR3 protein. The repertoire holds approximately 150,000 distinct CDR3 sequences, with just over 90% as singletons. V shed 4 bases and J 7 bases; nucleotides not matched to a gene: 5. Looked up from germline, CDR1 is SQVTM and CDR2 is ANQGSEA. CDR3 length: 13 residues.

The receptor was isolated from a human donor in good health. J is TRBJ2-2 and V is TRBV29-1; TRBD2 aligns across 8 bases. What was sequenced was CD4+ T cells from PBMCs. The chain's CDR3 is CSVGSLAGGELFF. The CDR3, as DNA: TGCAGCGTTGGTTCGCTAGCGGGCGGGGAGCTGTTTTTT.